The source of this T cell receptor (beta chain) is a study of immune cell composition in non-small cell lung cancer. Comments on this clone: The antigen is not known.

Study results and caveats: Lung squamous cell carcinoma tumours had significantly higher top 10 clone scores and productive clonality than lung adenocarcinoma. Dominant in vivo tumour-associated clones were not shown to share tumour-reactive sequences.

The germline V and J ends were trimmed by 6 bases and 5 bases, with 13 bases remaining between them. The CDR3 totals 13 residues. Per germline, CDR1 MNHEY and CDR2 SMNVEV (reference sequence). The repertoire was sequenced with immunoSEQ multiplex PCR; TCRdb's copy has only in-frame clones and lacks some. The data hold around 2,200 clones, with approximately 77% observed a single time. J is TRBJ1-1 and V is TRBV27, with a weak D call TRBD1 (5 bases). Input material: lung tumor tissue. The clonotype was recovered from a human donor with non-small cell lung cancer. CDR3 sequence (DNA): TGTGCCAGCAGACCCCAGGGTTGGACTGAAGCTTTCTTT. It encodes CASRPQGWTEAFF.